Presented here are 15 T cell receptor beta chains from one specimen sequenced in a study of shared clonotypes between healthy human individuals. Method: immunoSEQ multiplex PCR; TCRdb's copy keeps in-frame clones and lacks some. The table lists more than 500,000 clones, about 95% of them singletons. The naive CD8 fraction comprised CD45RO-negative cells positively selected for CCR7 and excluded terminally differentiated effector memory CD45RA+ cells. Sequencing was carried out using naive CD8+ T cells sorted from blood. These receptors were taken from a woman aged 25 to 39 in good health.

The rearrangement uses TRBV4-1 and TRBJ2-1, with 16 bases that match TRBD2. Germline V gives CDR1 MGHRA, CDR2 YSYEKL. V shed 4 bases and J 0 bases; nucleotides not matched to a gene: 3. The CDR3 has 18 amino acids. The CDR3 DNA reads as TGCGCCAGCAGCCGGGGACTAGCGGGAGGGAGCTCCTACAATGAGCAGTTCTTC. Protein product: CASSRGLAGGSSYNEQFF.

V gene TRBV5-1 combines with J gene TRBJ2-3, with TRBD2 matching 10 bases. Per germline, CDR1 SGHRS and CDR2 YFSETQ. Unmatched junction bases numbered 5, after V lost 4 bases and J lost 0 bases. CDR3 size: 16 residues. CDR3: CASSATSGASTDTQYF. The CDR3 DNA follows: TGCGCCAGCAGCGCCACTAGCGGGGCTAGCACAGATACGCAGTATTTT.

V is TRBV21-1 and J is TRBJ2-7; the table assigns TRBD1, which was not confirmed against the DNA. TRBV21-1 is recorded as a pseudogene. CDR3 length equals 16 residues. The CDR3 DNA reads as TGTGCCAGCAGCAAAGCGCTGGGCGTGCCGACCTACGAGCAGTACTTC. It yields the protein CASSKALGVPTYEQYF.

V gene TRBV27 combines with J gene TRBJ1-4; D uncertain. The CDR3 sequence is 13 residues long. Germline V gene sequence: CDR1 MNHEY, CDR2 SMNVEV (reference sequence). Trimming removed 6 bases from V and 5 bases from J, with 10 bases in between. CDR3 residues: CASSLVENEKLFF. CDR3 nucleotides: TGTGCCAGCAGCCTCGTGGAGAATGAAAAACTGTTTTTT.

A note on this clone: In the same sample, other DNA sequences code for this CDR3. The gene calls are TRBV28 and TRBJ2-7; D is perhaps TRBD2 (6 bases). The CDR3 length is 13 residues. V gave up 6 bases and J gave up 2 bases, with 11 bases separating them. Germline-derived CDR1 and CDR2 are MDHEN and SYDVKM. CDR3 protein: CASRTGLTYEQYF. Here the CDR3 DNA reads TGTGCCAGCAGGACGGGACTCACCTACGAGCAGTACTTC. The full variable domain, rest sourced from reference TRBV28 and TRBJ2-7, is DVKVTQSSRYLVKRTGEKVFLECVQDMDHENMFWYRQDPGLGLRLIYFSYDVKMKEKGDIPEGYSVSREKKERFSLILESASTNQTSMYLCASRTGLTYEQYFGPGTRLTVT.

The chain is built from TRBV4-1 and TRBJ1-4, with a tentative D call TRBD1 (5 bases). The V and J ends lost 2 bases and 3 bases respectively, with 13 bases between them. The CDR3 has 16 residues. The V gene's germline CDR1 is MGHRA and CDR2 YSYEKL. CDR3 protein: CASSQLPTTANEKLFF. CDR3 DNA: TGCGCCAGCAGCCAATTACCGACGACAGCTAATGAAAAACTGTTTTTT.

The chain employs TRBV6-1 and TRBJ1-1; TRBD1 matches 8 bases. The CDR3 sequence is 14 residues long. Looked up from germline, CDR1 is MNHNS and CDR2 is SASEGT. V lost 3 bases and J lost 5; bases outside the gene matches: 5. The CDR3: CASSEYRGGTEAFF. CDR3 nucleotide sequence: TGTGCCAGCAGTGAGTACAGGGGGGGTACTGAAGCTTTCTTT.

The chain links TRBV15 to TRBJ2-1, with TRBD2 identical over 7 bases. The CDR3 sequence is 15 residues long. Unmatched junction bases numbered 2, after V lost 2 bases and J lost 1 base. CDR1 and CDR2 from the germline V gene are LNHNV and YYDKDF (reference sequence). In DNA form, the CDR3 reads TGTGCCACCAGCAGACTAGCGGCGTCCTACAATGAGCAGTTCTTC. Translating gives CATSRLAASYNEQFF.

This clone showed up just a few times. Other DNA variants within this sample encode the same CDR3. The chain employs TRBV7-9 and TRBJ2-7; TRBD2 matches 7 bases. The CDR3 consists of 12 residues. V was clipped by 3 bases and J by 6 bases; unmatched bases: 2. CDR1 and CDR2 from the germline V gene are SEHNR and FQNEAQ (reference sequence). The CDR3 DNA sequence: TGTGCCAGCAGCTTCGCGGGAGCCGAGCAGTACTTC. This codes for CASSFAGAEQYF.

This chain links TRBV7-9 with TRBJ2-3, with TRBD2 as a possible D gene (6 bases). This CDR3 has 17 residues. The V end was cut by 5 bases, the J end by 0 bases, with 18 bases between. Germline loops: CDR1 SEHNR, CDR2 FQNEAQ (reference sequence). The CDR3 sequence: CASSPPEGFGSTDTQYF. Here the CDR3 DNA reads TGTGCCAGCAGCCCCCCGGAGGGTTTTGGCAGCACAGATACGCAGTATTTT.

The CDR3 DNA follows: TGTGCCAGCAGTGGGGCCAGGGGGGACACTGAAGCTTTCTTT. This codes for CASSGARGDTEAFF. The chain combines TRBV6-4 with TRBJ1-1, with 7 bases aligning to TRBD1. The V gene end was trimmed by 4 bases and the J gene end by 3 bases; junction bases not matched to a gene: 5. CDR3 length: 14 residues. Germline lookup yields CDR1 MRHNA and CDR2 SNTAGT.

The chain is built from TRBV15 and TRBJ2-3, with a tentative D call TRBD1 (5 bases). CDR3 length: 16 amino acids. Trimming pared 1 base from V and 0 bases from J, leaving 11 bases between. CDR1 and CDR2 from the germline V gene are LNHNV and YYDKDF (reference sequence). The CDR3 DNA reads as TGTGCCACCAGCAGAGGCCCAGGGTTGAGCACAGATACGCAGTATTTT. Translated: CATSRGPGLSTDTQYF.

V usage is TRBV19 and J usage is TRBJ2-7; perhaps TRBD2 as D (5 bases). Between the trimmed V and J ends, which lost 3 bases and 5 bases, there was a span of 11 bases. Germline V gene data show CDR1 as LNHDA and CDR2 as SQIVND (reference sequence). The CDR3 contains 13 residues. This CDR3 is CASSIIRGDEQYF. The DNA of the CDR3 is TGTGCCAGTAGTATTATTCGGGGAGACGAGCAGTACTTC.

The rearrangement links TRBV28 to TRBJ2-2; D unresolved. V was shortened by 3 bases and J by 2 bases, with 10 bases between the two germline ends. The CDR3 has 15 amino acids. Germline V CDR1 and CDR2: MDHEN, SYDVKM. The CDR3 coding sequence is TGTGCCAGCAGTTTTGGAAGCCTCAACACCGGGGAGCTGTTTTTT. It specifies CASSFGSLNTGELFF.

The CDR3, as DNA: TGTGCCAGCAGCCGGTGGGTACCAGGTCTTTCCGGGGAGCTGTTTTTT. Translation: CASSRWVPGLSGELFF. This chain joins TRBV5-6 and TRBJ2-2; D unresolved. This CDR3 has 16 amino acids. Per the germline V gene, CDR1 is SGHDT and CDR2 is YYEEEE. Trimming stripped 4 bases from V and 6 bases from J, with 19 bases between.